Listed below are T cell receptor beta chains from one sample, sequenced in a study of beta chain features in type 1 diabetes. Generated by immunoSEQ multiplex PCR, the TCRdb table keeps only in-frame clones and is missing some. Of about 47,000 clones in the sample, about 48% were seen once. The sequencing sample was made of stem cell memory CD4+ T cells from blood. The receptors were gathered from a man aged 30-40 years with type 1 diabetes. The CDR3 runs from the conserved cysteine through the conserved F or W. The order of the fields is V gene, clone size, D gene, J gene, CDR3 protein, CDR3 DNA. The D gene is left open where the match is weak. Clone sizes are given selectively: once, few, many, or a class where the clone is expanded.

v_call: TRBV4-2; clone_size: .; d_call: .; j_call: TRBJ1-5; cdr3_aa: CASSQDVGGSHQPQHF; cdr3_nt: TGTGCCAGCAGCCAAGACGTGGGTGGGAGCCATCAGCCCCAGCATTTT
v_call: TRBV9; clone_size: .; d_call: TRBD2; j_call: TRBJ2-1; cdr3_aa: CASSVGLAGRNEQFF; cdr3_nt: TGTGCCAGCAGCGTAGGACTAGCGGGACGGAATGAGCAGTTCTTC
v_call: TRBV5-6; clone_size: .; d_call: TRBD1; j_call: TRBJ2-2; cdr3_aa: CASSPADRSRYTGELFF; cdr3_nt: TGTGCCAGCAGCCCAGCGGACAGGAGCCGATATACCGGGGAGCTGTTTTTT
v_call: TRBV29-1; clone_size: once; d_call: TRBD1; j_call: TRBJ1-3; cdr3_aa: CSVLGQEVSSGNTIYF; cdr3_nt: TGCAGCGTTTTGGGACAGGAAGTTTCCTCTGGAAACACCATATATTTT
v_call: TRBV7-3; clone_size: .; d_call: TRBD1; j_call: TRBJ2-2; cdr3_aa: CASSRTGARTGELFF; cdr3_nt: TGTGCCAGCAGCCGGACAGGGGCGAGGACCGGGGAGCTGTTTTTT
v_call: TRBV28; clone_size: .; d_call: TRBD2; j_call: TRBJ2-1; cdr3_aa: CASSGGPSGSRYNEQFF; cdr3_nt: TGTGCCAGCAGTGGAGGCCCTAGCGGGAGTCGGTACAATGAGCAGTTCTTC
v_call: TRBV11-2; clone_size: .; d_call: TRBD1; j_call: TRBJ2-2; cdr3_aa: CASSSRRGLNTGELFF; cdr3_nt: TGTGCCAGCAGCTCACGCAGGGGGCTGAACACCGGGGAGCTGTTTTTT
v_call: TRBV28; clone_size: .; d_call: .; j_call: TRBJ2-1; cdr3_aa: CASRTAANEQFF; cdr3_nt: TGTGCCAGCCGTACAGCGGCAAATGAGCAGTTCTTC
v_call: TRBV2; clone_size: .; d_call: .; j_call: TRBJ2-7; cdr3_aa: CASSDRPGFIYEQYF; cdr3_nt: TGTGCCAGCAGTGATCGTCCAGGGTTTATCTACGAGCAGTACTTC
v_call: TRBV19; clone_size: .; d_call: TRBD1; j_call: TRBJ2-3; cdr3_aa: CASSPTGADTQYF; cdr3_nt: TGTGCCAGTAGTCCAACAGGGGCAGATACGCAGTATTTT
v_call: TRBV28; clone_size: few; d_call: TRBD2; j_call: TRBJ2-3; cdr3_aa: CASSLDLAGGRDTQYF; cdr3_nt: TGTGCCAGCAGTTTAGACCTAGCGGGAGGGCGGGATACGCAGTATTTT
v_call: TRBV7-2; clone_size: .; d_call: .; j_call: TRBJ2-7; cdr3_aa: CASTSGSRYEQYF; cdr3_nt: TGTGCCAGCACCAGCGGATCCCGATACGAGCAGTACTTC
v_call: TRBV6-6; clone_size: .; d_call: .; j_call: TRBJ1-1; cdr3_aa: CASSFQDRNTEAFF; cdr3_nt: TGTGCCAGCAGTTTCCAAGATAGGAACACTGAAGCTTTCTTT
v_call: TRBV7-8; clone_size: few; d_call: TRBD2; j_call: TRBJ2-7; cdr3_aa: CASSFGTSGTYEQYF; cdr3_nt: TGTGCCAGCAGTTTTGGGACTAGCGGAACCTACGAGCAGTACTTC
v_call: TRBV28; clone_size: .; d_call: TRBD2; j_call: TRBJ2-7; cdr3_aa: CASSPRLAGSYEQYF; cdr3_nt: TGTGCCAGCAGTCCCCGATTAGCGGGATCCTACGAGCAGTACTTC
v_call: TRBV7-9; clone_size: few; d_call: .; j_call: TRBJ2-1; cdr3_aa: CASSLAARGNNEQFF; cdr3_nt: TGTGCCAGCAGCTTAGCCGCCAGGGGAAACAATGAGCAGTTCTTC
v_call: TRBV10-3; clone_size: .; d_call: .; j_call: TRBJ2-1; cdr3_aa: CAIGPPGNEQFF; cdr3_nt: TGTGCCATTGGCCCTCCGGGGAATGAGCAGTTCTTC
v_call: TRBV9; clone_size: .; d_call: .; j_call: TRBJ2-5; cdr3_aa: CASSIGVGYQETQYF; cdr3_nt: TGTGCCAGCAGTATCGGAGTAGGATACCAAGAGACCCAGTACTTC